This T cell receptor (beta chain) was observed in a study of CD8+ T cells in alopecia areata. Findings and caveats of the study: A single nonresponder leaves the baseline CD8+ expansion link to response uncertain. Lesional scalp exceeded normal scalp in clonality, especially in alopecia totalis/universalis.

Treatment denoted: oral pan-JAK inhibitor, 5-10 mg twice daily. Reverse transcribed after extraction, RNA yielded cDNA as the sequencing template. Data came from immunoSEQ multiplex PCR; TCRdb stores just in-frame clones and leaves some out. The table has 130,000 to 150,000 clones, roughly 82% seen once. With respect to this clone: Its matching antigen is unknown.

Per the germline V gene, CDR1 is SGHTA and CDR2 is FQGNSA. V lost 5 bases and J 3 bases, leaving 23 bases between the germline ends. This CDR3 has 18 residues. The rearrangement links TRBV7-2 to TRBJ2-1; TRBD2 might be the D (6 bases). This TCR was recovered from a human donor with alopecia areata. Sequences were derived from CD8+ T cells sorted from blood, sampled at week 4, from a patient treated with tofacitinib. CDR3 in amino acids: CASSLPSKGLAIYNEQFF. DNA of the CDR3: TGTGCCAGCAGCCTTCCATCGAAGGGGCTAGCGATCTACAATGAGCAGTTCTTC. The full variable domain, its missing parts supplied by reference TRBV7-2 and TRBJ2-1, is GAGVSQSPSNKVTEKGKDVELRCDPISGHTALYWYRQSLGQGLEFLIYFQGNSAPDKSGLPSDRFSAERTGGSVSTLTIQRTQQEDSAVYLCASSLPSKGLAIYNEQFFGPGTRLTVL.